This T cell receptor (beta chain) was recorded in a study of regulatory T cells in long-lasting Graves disease. The sample holds many counts of this clonotype. What it binds is unknown. Combining iRepertoire HTBI primers with Arm-PCR of CDR3 regions, the authors built TCR beta libraries. TCRdb passed the multiplex PCR reads through MiXCR, listing each CDR3 protein once. The sample lists over 350,000 distinct CDR3 sequences; roughly 20% were seen once. Findings of the study overall: Whereas nearly 1,000 public clonotypes were shared by new patients, persistent patients shared more, at some 2,900.

The CDR3 sequence is 15 residues long. V dropped 3 bases and J dropped 0 bases, with 11 bases sitting between them. Time point in this sample: persistent/refractory GD, antithyroid drugs over 5 years with positive TRAb. PBMCs were the source of the RNA used for TCR sequencing. The rearrangement links TRBV12-3 or TRBV12-4 to TRBJ1-1; D gene uncertain. Here the sequenced sample was peripheral blood mononuclear cells (PBMCs), taken when the disease was refractory, from a patient treated with antithyroid drugs. The TCR was taken from a female donor with Graves disease. CDR3 region: CASSLVVGMNTEAFF. CDR3 DNA sequence: TGTGCCAGCAGTTTGGTCGTGGGGATGAACACTGAAGCTTTCTTT.